The T cell receptor (beta chain) under discussion was sequenced for a study of T-cell reconstitution after alpha-beta-depleted transplantation in children. Unique molecular identifiers were built into the TCRbeta library. In TCRdb, the PCR reads were re-called with MiXCR into one record per CDR3 protein. The repertoire has 500,000 to 600,000 distinct CDR3 sequences, 18% of them found once; the top ten carry more than 2.5%. This CDR3 comprises 12 residues. Per the germline V gene, CDR1 is LNHNV and CDR2 is YYDKDF (reference sequence). The V end lost 5 bases, the J end lost 8 bases, and 12 bases lay between the germline ends.

The chain is built from TRBV15 and TRBJ1-2, with a weak D call TRBD1 (6 bases). The source material was PBMCs from the stem cell graft donor, sampled from the stem cell graft. The clonotype was recovered from a human donor who donated a stem cell graft to a child with acute lymphoblastic leukemia. The CDR3 nucleotides read TGTGCCACCAGCGAGGGGACAATCGGCTACACCTTC. Encoded protein: CATSEGTIGYTF.